This passage covers 27 T cell receptor beta chains from one sample sequenced in a study of T cells after yellow fever vaccination. TCRdb itself ran the 5' RACE reads through MiXCR, one entry per CDR3 protein. The table includes some 320,000 distinct CDR3 sequences, over 8.5% detected once. This sample comprised CD4+ T cells sorted from PBMCs, obtained 45 days after the yellow fever booster vaccination. These TCRs come from a man aged 18 to 29 who received the YFV17D yellow fever vaccine.

This clonotype was counted only a few times. V gene TRBV5-1 combines with J gene TRBJ2-1; D unclear. The germline gives CDR1 SGHRS, CDR2 YFSETQ. V lost 0 bases to trimming and J lost 8 bases, with 12 bases between them. The CDR3 is made up of 14 amino acids. The CDR3, as DNA: TGCGCCAGCAGCTTGGTGATGGGAAACGATGAGCAGTTCTTC. Protein sequence: CASSLVMGNDEQFF.

This clonotype was seen a handful of times. V is TRBV5-1 and J is TRBJ2-5; 7 bases are a match to TRBD1. This CDR3 spans 14 amino acids. Germline V gene data show CDR1 as SGHRS and CDR2 as YFSETQ. V dropped 3 bases and J dropped 2; count of bases not matched to a gene: 4. For the CDR3, the DNA is TGCGCCAGCAGCTCACAGGGGAGACAAGAGACCCAGTACTTC. Translating it yields CASSSQGRQETQYF.

J is TRBJ1-2 and V is TRBV5-4; 9 nucleotides match TRBD1. Germline trimming cut 4 bases from V and 4 bases from J; bases unmatched to any gene: 8. Germline assignment: CDR1 SGHNT and CDR2 YYREEE (reference sequence). CDR3 size: 15 residues. CDR3 in amino acids: CASSPDGTGTYGYTF. CDR3 nucleotides: TGTGCCAGCAGCCCGGACGGGACAGGGACCTATGGCTACACCTTC.

This clonotype has a handful of counts. This rearrangement joins TRBV3-1 to TRBJ2-7; D not certain. Germline V gene sequence: CDR1 LGHDT, CDR2 YNNKEL (reference sequence). Trimming took 1 base from V and 5 from J, leaving 12 bases between them. CDR3 length: 14 residues. The DNA of the CDR3 is TGTGCCAGCAGCCAAGTTGTACAGACCGACGAGCAGTACTTC. Protein product: CASSQVVQTDEQYF.

This clonotype has only a few counts. The V and J genes are TRBV6-2 or TRBV6-3 and TRBJ1-2, with a tentative D call TRBD1 (5 bases). This CDR3 spans 18 amino acids. Germline loops: CDR1 MNHEY, CDR2 SVGEGT. The V gene lost 2 bases and the J gene lost 3 bases, with 22 bases spanning the gap. CDR3 nucleotides: TGTGCCAGCAGTTACGATTCTGAGGCAGGGAGCTTCGACTATGGCTACACCTTC. Encoded protein: CASSYDSEAGSFDYGYTF.

This chain links TRBV4-3 with TRBJ2-5; D uncertain. The germline V gene encodes CDR1 LGHNA and CDR2 YSLEER. V was shortened by 0 bases and J by 9 bases, with 11 bases between the two germline ends. This CDR3 comprises 13 residues. This chain's CDR3 is CASSQEIGSAQYF. As DNA, the CDR3 is TGCGCCAGCAGCCAAGAAATCGGGTCGGCCCAGTACTTC.

This clonotype was seen a few times. V usage is TRBV7-2 and J usage is TRBJ1-6; D is uncertain. V dropped 1 base and J dropped 10 bases, with 11 bases sitting between them. Germline V CDR1 and CDR2: SGHTA, FQGNSA. The CDR3 has 14 residues. CDR3 in DNA: TGTGCCAGCAGCTTAGAGGGTTTAGGGTCACCCCTCCACTTT. The encoded protein is CASSLEGLGSPLHF.

This clonotype was counted at least ten times. The chain employs TRBV20-1 and TRBJ2-7; 7 bases match TRBD2. The V segment lost 5 bases and the J segment 0 bases; nucleotides outside the gene matches: 1. Germline-derived CDR1 and CDR2 are DFQATT and SNEGSKA (reference sequence). This CDR3 is built from 12 residues. CDR3 region: CSARDYSYEQYF. As DNA, the CDR3 is TGCAGTGCTCGGGACTACTCCTACGAGCAGTACTTC.

There are a few counts of this clonotype. The chain has TRBV6-1 and TRBJ1-5, with 7 bases matching TRBD1. The V gene's germline CDR1 is MNHNS and CDR2 SASEGT. The V segment lost 7 bases and the J segment 5 bases; nucleotides outside the gene matches: 8. CDR3 length: 14 residues. DNA for the CDR3: TGTGCCAGCATTCTACAGGGGATTGATCAGCCCCAGCATTTT. It is translated as CASILQGIDQPQHF.

This clonotype was counted between two and nine times. The gene calls are TRBV7-6 and TRBJ2-3, with 8 bases fitting TRBD1. The trim removed 2 bases at V and 4 bases at J, leaving 8 bases unmatched. From germline, CDR1 is SGHVS and CDR2 FNYEAQ. This CDR3 has 16 residues. The CDR3 region is CASSLRTGLGADTQYF. In DNA form, the CDR3 reads TGTGCCAGCAGCTTACGGACAGGGTTAGGCGCAGATACGCAGTATTTT.

The genes are TRBV7-8 and TRBJ1-6; perhaps TRBD1 as D (6 bases). Per the germline V gene, CDR1 is SGHVS and CDR2 is FQNEAQ. CDR3 length equals 15 residues. Between the trimmed V and J ends, which lost 7 bases and 7 bases, there was a span of 17 bases. DNA for the CDR3: TGTGCCAGCAAACTACAGGGAGACGCGAATTCACCCCTCCACTTT. Residues: CASKLQGDANSPLHF.

This clonotype showed up many times. The chain recombines TRBV2 with TRBJ1-5; D is unresolved. Between the trimmed V and J ends, which lost 3 bases and 2 bases, there was a span of 5 bases. CDR3 size: 13 residues. In germline, CDR1 is SNHLY, CDR2 FYNNEI. This chain's CDR3 is CASSDRGNQPQHF. The CDR3 coding sequence is TGTGCCAGCAGTGATAGGGGCAATCAGCCCCAGCATTTT.

The gene calls are TRBV4-1 and TRBJ1-1, with TRBD1 identical over 9 bases. CDR3 size: 13 residues. Germline CDR1 is MGHRA and CDR2 is YSYEKL. V was clipped by 6 bases and J by 5 bases; unmatched bases: 4. The CDR3 region is CASRGQGGTEAFF. The CDR3 DNA reads as TGCGCCAGCAGGGGACAGGGCGGAACTGAAGCTTTCTTT.

V is TRBV12-3 or TRBV12-4 and J is TRBJ2-7; TRBD1 aligns across 8 bases. There are 14 residues in the CDR3. Trimming cost V 6 bases and J 6 bases; bases outside gene matches: 10. CDR3 DNA sequence: TGTGCCAGCAGCCCCAGGACAGGGTGGAGCGAGCAGTACTTC. It codes for CASSPRTGWSEQYF.

This clonotype was recorded at least ten times. The chain joins TRBV7-9 to TRBJ1-1; D is possibly TRBD1 (5 bases). Germline V gene data show CDR1 as SEHNR and CDR2 as FQNEAQ (reference sequence). Trimming pared 3 bases from V and 5 bases from J, leaving 13 bases between. This CDR3 spans 14 amino acids. CDR3 sequence reads: CASSFGADGTEAFF. The CDR3 DNA reads as TGTGCCAGCAGCTTCGGGGCAGACGGGACTGAAGCTTTCTTT.

This rearrangement joins TRBV15 to TRBJ2-5; maybe TRBD2 (5 bases). The CDR3 length is 15 residues. V dropped 0 bases and J dropped 1 base, with 9 bases sitting between them. Germline CDR1 reads LNHNV; CDR2 reads YYDKDF (reference sequence). CDR3 coding DNA: TGTGCCACCAGCAGAGATCCCAGCGGCCAAGAGACCCAGTACTTC. Amino acids: CATSRDPSGQETQYF.

This clonotype was observed a handful of times. The chain has TRBV5-6 and TRBJ1-1; 8 bases fit TRBD1. This CDR3 has 16 amino acids. The V gene's germline CDR1 is SGHDT and CDR2 YYEEEE. Trimming at V came to 2 bases and at J to 4 bases, leaving 10 bases not matched to a gene. The DNA for the CDR3 is TGTGCCAGCAGCTTACATAAGACAGGGGAAAGCACTGAAGCTTTCTTT. As protein: CASSLHKTGESTEAFF.

This clonotype was seen more than once but under ten times. The V gene is TRBV7-2, the J gene TRBJ1-6, with a tentative D call TRBD1 (5 bases). V lost 4 bases to trimming and J lost 7 bases, with 14 bases between them. Looked up from germline, CDR1 is SGHTA and CDR2 is FQGNSA. This CDR3 is 15 amino acids long. CDR3 coding DNA: TGTGCCAGCAGCTCCGGACGGTGGGGGAATTCACCCCTCCACTTT. It codes for CASSSGRWGNSPLHF.

The chain links TRBV2 to TRBJ1-6, with TRBD1 matching over 10 bases. The CDR3 extends over 14 amino acids. The germline V gene has CDR1 SNHLY and CDR2 FYNNEI. The V gene end was trimmed by 8 bases and the J gene end by 10 bases; junction bases not matched to a gene: 8. The CDR3 DNA reads TGTGCCAGCTCCCCGGGACAGGGGAAATCACCCCTCCACTTT. It encodes CASSPGQGKSPLHF.

This rearrangement joins TRBV19 to TRBJ2-4, with 8 bases aligning to TRBD1. The CDR3 consists of 15 residues. V lost 6 bases, J lost 4 bases, and 8 bases stayed unmatched. Germline V lookup: CDR1 LNHDA, CDR2 SQIVND (reference sequence). CDR3 region: CASSDRGGLKNIQYF. The CDR3 DNA follows: TGTGCCAGTAGCGACAGGGGCGGACTGAAAAACATTCAGTACTTC.

In its sample, this clonotype was seen a few times. V is TRBV12-3 or TRBV12-4 and J is TRBJ1-3; D uncertain. CDR3 length: 11 amino acids. V was trimmed by 3 bases and J by 8 bases, leaving 5 bases between them. The chain's CDR3 is CASSLEYTIYF. The CDR3, as DNA: TGTGCCAGCAGTTTGGAGTACACCATATATTTT.

This clonotype was counted between two and nine times. The chain employs TRBV7-2 and TRBJ2-7; 9 bases map to TRBD1. The V gene's germline CDR1 is SGHTA and CDR2 FQGNSA. V lost 10 bases and J lost 7; bases outside the gene matches: 14. CDR3 length: 14 amino acids. The CDR3 DNA reads as TGTGCCACTAGCCCGGACAGGGGAAGGTGGGAGCAGTACTTC. The encoded protein is CATSPDRGRWEQYF.

The CDR3 nucleotides read TGTGCCAGCAGTGATTCACCTTTTACTAGCACAGATACGCAGTATTTT. Its translation is CASSDSPFTSTDTQYF. The chain couples TRBV2 to TRBJ2-3; D gene uncertain. This CDR3 has 16 residues. The V gene lost 3 bases and the J gene lost 0 bases, with 13 bases spanning the gap. The V gene's germline CDR1 is SNHLY and CDR2 FYNNEI. Complete variable domain (other parts from reference TRBV2 and TRBJ2-3): EPEVTQTPSHQVTQMGQEVILRCVPISNHLYFYWYRQILGQKVEFLVSFYNNEISEKSEIFDDQFSVERPDGSNFTLKIRSTKLEDSAMYFCASSDSPFTSTDTQYFGPGTRLTVL.

This clonotype was observed at least ten times. This chain joins TRBV7-2 and TRBJ2-4; TRBD1 aligns across 9 bases. The junction had 5 bases not matched to a gene; V was cut back by 2 bases and J by 9 bases. Germline loops: CDR1 SGHTA, CDR2 FQGNSA. The CDR3 spans 14 residues. The CDR3 coding sequence is TGTGCCAGCAGCTTAATTAAGACAGGGGGCATTCAGTACTTC. Translated, it gives CASSLIKTGGIQYF.

The chain joins TRBV14 to TRBJ2-6; the match to TRBD2 covers 10 bases. The CDR3 totals 20 residues. CDR1 SGHDN and CDR2 FVKESK come from the germline V gene. J gave up 8 bases and V 8 bases, and 24 bases lay outside the gene matches. The CDR3 nucleotides are TGTGCCAGCCCGGACCGTCTCCGCTGGCGAGCGGGGGGGTGGACCAACGTCCTGACTTTC. As protein: CASPDRLRWRAGGWTNVLTF.

The J gene is TRBJ1-6, the V gene TRBV12-3 or TRBV12-4; unclear D gene. V lost 3 bases and J 6 bases, leaving 15 bases between the germline ends. CDR3 length: 16 residues. The CDR3 nucleotides are TGTGCCAGCAGTTTCTGGTCTCTCACGGGTAATTCACCCCTCCACTTT. Translating it yields CASSFWSLTGNSPLHF.

Ten or more counts support this clonotype. The chain combines TRBV15 with TRBJ2-7; D perhaps matches TRBD2 (7 bases). Trimming stripped 0 bases from V and 10 bases from J, with 13 bases between. The length of the CDR3 is 13 residues. The germline V gene encodes CDR1 LNHNV and CDR2 YYDKDF (reference sequence). The CDR3 bases are TGTGCCACCAGCAGAGATAGGGGGGGGGACCAGTACTTC. Translated, it gives CATSRDRGGDQYF.